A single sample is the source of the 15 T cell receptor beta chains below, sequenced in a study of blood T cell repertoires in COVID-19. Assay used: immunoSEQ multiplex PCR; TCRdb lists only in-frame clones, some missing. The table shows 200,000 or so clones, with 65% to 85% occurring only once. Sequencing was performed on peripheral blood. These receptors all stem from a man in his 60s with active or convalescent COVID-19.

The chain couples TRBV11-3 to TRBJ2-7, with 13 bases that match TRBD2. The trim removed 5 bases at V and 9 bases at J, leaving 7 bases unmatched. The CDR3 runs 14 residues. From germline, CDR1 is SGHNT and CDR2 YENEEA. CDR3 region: CASSPGLAGETQYF. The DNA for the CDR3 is TGTGCCAGCAGCCCTGGACTAGCGGGAGAAACGCAGTACTTC.

The CDR3 sequence: CASRRGNEQFF. The DNA for the CDR3 is TGTGCCAGTAGAAGGGGAAATGAGCAGTTCTTC. The chain is built from TRBV19 and TRBJ2-1; a weak D match, TRBD1 (5 bases). V shed 6 bases and J shed 7 bases, with 7 bases lying between them. CDR1 is LNHDA, CDR2 SQIVND, per germline (reference sequence). This CDR3 is built from 11 residues.

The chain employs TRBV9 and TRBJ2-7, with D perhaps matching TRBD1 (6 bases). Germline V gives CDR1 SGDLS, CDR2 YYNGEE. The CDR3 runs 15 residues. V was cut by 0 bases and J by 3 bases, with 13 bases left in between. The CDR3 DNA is TGTGCCAGCAGCGTAGGGCAGGGGCCAAACTACGAGCAGTACTTC. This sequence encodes CASSVGQGPNYEQYF.

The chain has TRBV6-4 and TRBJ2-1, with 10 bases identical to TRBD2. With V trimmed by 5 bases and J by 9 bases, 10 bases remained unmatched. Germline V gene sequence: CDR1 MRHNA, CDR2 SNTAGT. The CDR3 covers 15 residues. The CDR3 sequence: CASSRGTSGTAEQFF. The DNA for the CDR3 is TGTGCCAGCAGTCGCGGAACTAGCGGGACAGCTGAGCAGTTCTTC.

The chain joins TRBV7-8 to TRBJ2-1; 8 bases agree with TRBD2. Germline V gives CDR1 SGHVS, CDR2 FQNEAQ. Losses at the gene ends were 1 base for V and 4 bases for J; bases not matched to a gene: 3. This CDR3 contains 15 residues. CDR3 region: CASSLGGRRYNEQFF. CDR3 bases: TGTGCCAGCAGCTTAGGCGGGAGGCGGTACAATGAGCAGTTCTTC.

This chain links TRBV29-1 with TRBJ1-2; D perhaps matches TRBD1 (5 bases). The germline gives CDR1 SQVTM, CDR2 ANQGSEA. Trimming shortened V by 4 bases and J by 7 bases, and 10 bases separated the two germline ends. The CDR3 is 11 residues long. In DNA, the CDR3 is TGCAGCGTTGGGGCTAGGGGTGGCTACACCTTC. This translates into CSVGARGGYTF.

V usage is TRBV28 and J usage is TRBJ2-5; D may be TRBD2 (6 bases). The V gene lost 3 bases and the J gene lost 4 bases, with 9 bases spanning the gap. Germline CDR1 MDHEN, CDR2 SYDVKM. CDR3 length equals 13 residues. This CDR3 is CASSFAGRETQYF. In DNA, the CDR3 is TGTGCCAGCAGTTTTGCGGGACGAGAGACCCAGTACTTC.

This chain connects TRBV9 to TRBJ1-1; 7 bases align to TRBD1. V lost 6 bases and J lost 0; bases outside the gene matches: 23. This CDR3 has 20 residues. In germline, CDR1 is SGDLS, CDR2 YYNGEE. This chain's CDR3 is CASTPPQGTDQIRMNTEAFF. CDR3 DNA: TGTGCCAGCACCCCCCCCCAAGGGACAGACCAAATTCGAATGAACACTGAAGCTTTCTTT.

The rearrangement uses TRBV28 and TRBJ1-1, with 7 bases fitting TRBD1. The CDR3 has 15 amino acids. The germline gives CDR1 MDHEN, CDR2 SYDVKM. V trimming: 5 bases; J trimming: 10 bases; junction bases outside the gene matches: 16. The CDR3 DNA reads TGTGCCAGCAGTCCCCCCCGAGGGGGCCGATGGGGAGCTTTCTTT. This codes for CASSPPRGGRWGAFF.

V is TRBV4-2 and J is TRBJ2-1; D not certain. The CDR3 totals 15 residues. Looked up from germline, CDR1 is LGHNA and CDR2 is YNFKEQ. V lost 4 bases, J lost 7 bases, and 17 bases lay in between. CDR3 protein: CASSLESLRWNEQFF. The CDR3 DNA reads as TGTGCCAGCAGCCTGGAGTCTCTGCGGTGGAATGAGCAGTTCTTC.

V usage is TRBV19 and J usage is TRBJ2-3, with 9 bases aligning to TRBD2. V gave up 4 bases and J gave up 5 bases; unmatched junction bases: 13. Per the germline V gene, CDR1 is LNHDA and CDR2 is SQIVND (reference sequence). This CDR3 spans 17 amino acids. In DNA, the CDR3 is TGTGCCAGTAGTAAGGGTTCGCAGGCTAGCGGGATAGATACGCAGTATTTT. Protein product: CASSKGSQASGIDTQYF. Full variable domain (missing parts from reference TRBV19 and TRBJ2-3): DGGITQSPKYLFRKEGQNVTLSCEQNLNHDAMYWYRQDPGQGLRLIYYSQIVNDFQKGDIAEGYSVSREKKESFPLTVTSAQKNPTAFYLCASSKGSQASGIDTQYFGPGTRLTVL.

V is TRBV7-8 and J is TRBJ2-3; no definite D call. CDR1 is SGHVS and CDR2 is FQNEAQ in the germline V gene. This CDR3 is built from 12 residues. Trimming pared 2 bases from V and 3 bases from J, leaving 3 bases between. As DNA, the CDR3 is TGTGCCAGCAGCTTAATAACAGATACGCAGTATTTT. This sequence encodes CASSLITDTQYF.

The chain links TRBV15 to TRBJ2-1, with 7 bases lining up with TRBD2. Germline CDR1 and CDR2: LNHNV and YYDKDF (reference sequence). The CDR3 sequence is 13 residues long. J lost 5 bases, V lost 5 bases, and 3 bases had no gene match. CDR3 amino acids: CATSVGTNNEQFF. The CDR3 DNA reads TGTGCCACCAGCGTCGGGACTAACAATGAGCAGTTCTTC.

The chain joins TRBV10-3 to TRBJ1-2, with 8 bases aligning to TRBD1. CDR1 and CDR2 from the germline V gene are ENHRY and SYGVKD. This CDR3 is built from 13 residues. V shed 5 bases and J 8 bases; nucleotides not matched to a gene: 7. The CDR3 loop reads CAISRGQEGGYTF. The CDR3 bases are TGTGCCATCAGTAGGGGACAGGAAGGCGGCTACACCTTC.

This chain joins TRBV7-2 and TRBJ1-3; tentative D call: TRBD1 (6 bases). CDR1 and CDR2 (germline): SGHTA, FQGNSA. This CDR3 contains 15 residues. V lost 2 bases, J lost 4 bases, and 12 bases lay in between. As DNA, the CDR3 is TGTGCCAGCAGCTTATTAGGGGGGGGAGGAAACACCATATATTTT. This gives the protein CASSLLGGGGNTIYF.